This record concerns one T cell receptor (beta chain) sequence. What it binds is not known. The CDR3 runs to 13 residues. The germline V gene has CDR1 LGHNA and CDR2 YNFKEQ. Trimming left V 4 bases short and J 4 bases short, with 11 bases between. Donation came from healthy Caucasian individuals in Russia who were aged about 6 to 95. The authors isolated at least 6 million PBMCs per sample. The source of the sample is a study of blood T cells in healthy people across ages. The use of a sample-barcoded 5' primer and a J-beta primer mix characterized a second PCR of roughly 6 to 11 cycles. All cDNA molecules were each tagged by a template-switch adaptor with 12 random nucleotides. Each CDR3 protein gets one entry after TCRdb re-called the 5' RACE reads with MiXCR. The sample consists of more than 700,000 distinct CDR3 sequences, about 47% of them appearing once. Study conclusions and caveats: Reliance upon unsorted PBMCs precluded definitive naive versus antigen-experienced comparison.

Source material: blood. This TCR came from a man at least 80 years old in good health. This chain connects TRBV4-2 to TRBJ2-7; D gene ambiguous. The chain's CDR3 is CASSPTVDYEQYF. The CDR3 region has the DNA TGTGCCAGCAGCCCTACGGTGGATTACGAGCAGTACTTC.